This T cell receptor beta chain derives from a study of siplizumab effects on memory and regulatory T cells. Some clones are missing from TCRdb's copy, which holds only in-frame ones; the method was immunoSEQ multiplex PCR. The table lists 100,000 or so clones, 92% of them singletons. Study-level findings and limits: Proliferating Tregs' suppressive function in siplizumab cultures went unconfirmed. Only a minority of proliferating CD4+ or CD8+ clones had an assignable naive or memory phenotype, with roughly 80-97% lacking one. There appeared to be greater diversity in naive T cells than in memory cells, and naive T cells seemed major contributors to the alloresponse.

About this clone: Its antigen is still unknown.

The CDR3 covers 12 residues. In germline, CDR1 is LNHDA, CDR2 SQIVND (reference sequence). Trimming removed 5 bases from V and 3 bases from J, with 7 bases in between. The chain is built from TRBV19 and TRBJ1-2; possibly TRBD1 for D (5 bases). The source material was Tregs sorted from blood. This sequence originates from a human donor in good health. CDR3 sequence reads: CASSLQDYGYTF. The CDR3 DNA is TGTGCCAGTAGTTTACAGGACTATGGCTACACCTTC.